What follows describes a single TCR beta chain. The data were obtained in a study of blood T cells in healthy people across ages. This CDR3 spans 15 amino acids. V lost 2 bases and J 6 bases, leaving 14 bases between the germline ends. Germline V gives CDR1 MNHNS, CDR2 SASEGT. A J-beta primer mix and a sample-barcoded 5' primer were used in a second PCR of roughly 6 to 12 cycles. Each cDNA molecule was tagged by a template-switch adaptor with 12 random nucleotides. Via MiXCR, TCRdb re-called the 5' RACE reads, giving one row per CDR3 protein. The data contain about 1,400,000 distinct CDR3 sequences, roughly 45% of them singletons.

Sample: blood. The source is a woman aged 18-29 years in good health. This sequence joins TRBV6-1 and TRBJ2-1, with D perhaps assigned TRBD1 or TRBD2 (6 bases each). CDR3: CASSELGGASNEQFF. In DNA, the CDR3 is TGTGCCAGCAGTGAATTGGGGGGCGCAAGCAATGAGCAGTTCTTC.